The entry that follows covers one T cell receptor (beta chain) sequence. The method was immunoSEQ multiplex PCR; TCRdb's version includes in-frame clones alone and lacks a portion of them. The profile covers approximately 250,000 clones, with approximately 89% appearing a single time and around 3% taken by the ten largest. The data were taken from a study of blood T cell repertoires in COVID-19. The germline V gene has CDR1 MNHEY and CDR2 SMNVEV (reference sequence). Losses at the gene ends were 2 bases for V and 5 bases for J; bases not matched to a gene: 6. The CDR3 is 15 residues long. The sequencing sample was made of PBMCs or T cells enriched from blood (not recorded which). This TCR came from a woman in her thirties or forties who had been exposed to COVID-19. The V gene is TRBV27, the J gene TRBJ1-1; 9 positions agree with TRBD1. CDR3 coding DNA: TGTGCCAGCAGTTTAGGCGGGACAGGGTCGACTGAAGCTTTCTTT. Translating gives CASSLGGTGSTEAFF.